This entry concerns a single TCR beta chain. In germline, CDR1 is SGHTS, CDR2 YDEGEE. This CDR3 is built from 16 residues. Trimming took 0 bases from V and 3 from J; bases not matched to a gene: 5. This table comes from immunoSEQ multiplex PCR, and its TCRdb copy is limited to in-frame clones, with some not included. Among around 170,000 clones listed, about 87% were seen once. This sample was taken from a study of blood T cell repertoires in COVID-19. The clonotype originates from a man between 60 and 70 years old with acute or convalescent COVID-19. This chain links TRBV5-8 with TRBJ1-5; 8 bases match TRBD1. Material for sequencing was peripheral blood. The CDR3 DNA sequence: TGTGCCAGCAGCTTGGGGACAGGGAGGTACAATCAGCCCCAGCATTTT. Encoded protein: CASSLGTGRYNQPQHF.